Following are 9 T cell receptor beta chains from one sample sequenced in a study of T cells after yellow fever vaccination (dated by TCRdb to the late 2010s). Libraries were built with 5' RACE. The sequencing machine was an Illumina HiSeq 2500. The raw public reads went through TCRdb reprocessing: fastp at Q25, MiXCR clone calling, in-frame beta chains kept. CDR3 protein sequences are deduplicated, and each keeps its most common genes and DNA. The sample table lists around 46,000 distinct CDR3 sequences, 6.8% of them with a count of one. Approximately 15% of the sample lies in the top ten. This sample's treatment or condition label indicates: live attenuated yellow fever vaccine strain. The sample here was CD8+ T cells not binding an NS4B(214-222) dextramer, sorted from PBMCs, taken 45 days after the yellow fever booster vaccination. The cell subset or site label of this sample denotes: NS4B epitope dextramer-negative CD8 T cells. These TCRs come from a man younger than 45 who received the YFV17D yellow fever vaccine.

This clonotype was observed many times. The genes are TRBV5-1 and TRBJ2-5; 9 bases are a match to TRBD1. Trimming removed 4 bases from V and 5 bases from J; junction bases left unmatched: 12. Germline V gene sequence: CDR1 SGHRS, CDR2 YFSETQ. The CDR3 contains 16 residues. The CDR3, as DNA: TGCGCCAGCAGCAGCGGGGACAGGGAGGAATGGGAGACCCAGTACTTC. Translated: CASSSGDREEWETQYF.

The CDR3 DNA follows: TGTGCCAGTTGTGTGACTAGCGGGATGGGACGCGATGAGCAGTTCTTC. Amino acids: CASCVTSGMGRDEQFF. The chain couples TRBV6-1 to TRBJ2-1; 11 bases are a match to TRBD2. V trimming: 9 bases; J trimming: 8 bases; junction bases outside the gene matches: 15. Germline V CDR1 and CDR2: MNHNS, SASEGT. The CDR3 runs 16 residues.

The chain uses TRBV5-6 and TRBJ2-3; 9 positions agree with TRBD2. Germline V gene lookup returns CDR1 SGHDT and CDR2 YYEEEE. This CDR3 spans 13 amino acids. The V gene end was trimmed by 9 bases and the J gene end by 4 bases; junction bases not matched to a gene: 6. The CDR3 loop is CATGSGSSDTQYF. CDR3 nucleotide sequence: TGTGCCACGGGTAGCGGGAGTTCAGATACGCAGTATTTT. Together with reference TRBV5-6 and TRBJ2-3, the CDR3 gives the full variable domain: DAGVTQSPTHLIKTRGQQVTLRCSPKSGHDTVSWYQQALGQGPQFIFQYYEEEERQRGNFPDRFSGHQFPNYSSELNVNALLLGDSALYLCATGSGSSDTQYFGPGTRLTVL.

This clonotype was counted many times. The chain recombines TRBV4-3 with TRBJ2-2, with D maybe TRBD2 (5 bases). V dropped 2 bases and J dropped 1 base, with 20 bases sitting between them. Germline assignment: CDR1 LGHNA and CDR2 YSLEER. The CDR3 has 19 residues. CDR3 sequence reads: CASSQHAPFTGMNTGELFF. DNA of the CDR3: TGCGCCAGCAGCCAACATGCCCCATTCACGGGAATGAACACCGGGGAGCTGTTTTTT.

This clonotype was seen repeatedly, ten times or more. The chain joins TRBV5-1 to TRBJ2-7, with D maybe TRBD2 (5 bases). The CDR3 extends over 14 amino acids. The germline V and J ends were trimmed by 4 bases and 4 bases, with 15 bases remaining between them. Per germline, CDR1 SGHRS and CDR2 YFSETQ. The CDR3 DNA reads TGCGCCAGCAGCCTCTTGGAGGCTCCTTACGAGCAGTACTTC. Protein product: CASSLLEAPYEQYF. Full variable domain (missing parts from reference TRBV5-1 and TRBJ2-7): KAGVTQTPRYLIKTRGQQVTLSCSPISGHRSVSWYQQTPGQGLQFLFEYFSETQRNKGNFPGRFSGRQFSNSRSEMNVSTLELGDSALYLCASSLLEAPYEQYFGPGTRLTVT.

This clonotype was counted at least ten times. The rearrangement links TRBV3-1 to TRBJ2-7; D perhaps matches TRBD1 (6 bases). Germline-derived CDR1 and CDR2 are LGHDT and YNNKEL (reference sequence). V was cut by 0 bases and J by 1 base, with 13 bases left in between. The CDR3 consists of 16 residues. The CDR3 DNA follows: TGTGCCAGCAGCCAAGATTGGCAGGGGAGATCCTACGAGCAGTACTTC. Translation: CASSQDWQGRSYEQYF.

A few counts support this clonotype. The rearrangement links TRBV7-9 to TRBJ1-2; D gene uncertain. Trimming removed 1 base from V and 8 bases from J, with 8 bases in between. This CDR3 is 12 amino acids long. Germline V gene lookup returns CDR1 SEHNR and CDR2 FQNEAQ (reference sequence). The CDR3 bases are TGTGCCAGCAGCTTAGAGGACCCGGGCTACACCTTC. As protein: CASSLEDPGYTF.

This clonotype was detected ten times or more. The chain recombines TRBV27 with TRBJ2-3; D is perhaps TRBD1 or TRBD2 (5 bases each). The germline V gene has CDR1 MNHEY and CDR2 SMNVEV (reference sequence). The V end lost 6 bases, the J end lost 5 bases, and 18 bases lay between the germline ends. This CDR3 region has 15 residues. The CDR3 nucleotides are TGTGCCAGCAGGCAGAGGGGCTCTCTTGGAGATACGCAGTATTTT. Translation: CASRQRGSLGDTQYF.

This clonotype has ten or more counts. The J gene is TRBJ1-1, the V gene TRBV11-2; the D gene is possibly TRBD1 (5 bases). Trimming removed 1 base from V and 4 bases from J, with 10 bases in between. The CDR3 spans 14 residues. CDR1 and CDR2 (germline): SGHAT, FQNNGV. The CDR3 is CASSLGPGGTEAFF. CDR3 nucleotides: TGTGCCAGCAGCTTAGGGCCGGGGGGCACTGAAGCTTTCTTT.